What follows is one T cell receptor beta chain and its context. The entry originates in a study of blood T cell repertoires in COVID-19. For the study at large: Sites across the United States, Italy and Spain contributed samples from acute and convalescent COVID-19. T cells, B-cell-depleted T cells, or PBMCs supplied cDNA or gDNA.

Original processing notes: Using reference gene primer amplification, nucleated cell counts were estimated. Repertoires were generated with immunoSEQ multiplex PCR, while TCRdb's copy carries only in-frame clones and drops some. V, J and clone size are taken as reported in that table, and D and trimming were inferred from the DNA itself. The table records around 55,000 clones, around 80% of them present only once. The CDR3 runs to 12 residues. Germline V gene lookup returns CDR1 LNHNV and CDR2 YYDKDF (reference sequence). Trimming stripped 4 bases from V and 4 bases from J, with 7 bases between. The chain recombines TRBV15 with TRBJ1-1, with D possibly matching TRBD1 (5 bases). This TCR derives from a human donor in a cohort sampled during active or convalescent COVID-19. Sequenced sample: peripheral blood. The CDR3 protein is CATSTRVTEAFF. The CDR3 DNA follows: TGTGCCACCAGCACCAGGGTCACTGAAGCTTTCTTT.